This entry lists 26 T cell receptor beta chains sequenced from one sample in a study of blood T cells in healthy people across ages. A second PCR of about 6 to 12 cycles used a sample-barcoded 5' primer and a J-beta primer mix. TCRdb reanalysed the 5' RACE reads using MiXCR and keeps one entry per CDR3 protein. The table records roughly 800,000 distinct CDR3 sequences, 25% to 30% of them present only once. The sample was also linked to a second study, of T cells of mothers and their children.

Material for sequencing was blood. The source is a boy aged 5-17 years in good health.

The genes are TRBV21-1 and TRBJ1-2; the D call of TRBD1 is as the table states it, not checked on the DNA. TRBV21-1 is deemed a pseudogene. The CDR3 runs to 15 residues. The CDR3 DNA follows: TGTGCCAGCAGCAAAGGGGACAGGAGTTCACGGGGCTACACCTTC. Its protein product is CASSKGDRSSRGYTF.

This clonotype was seen a handful of times. In nucleotides, the CDR3 is TGTGCCAGCACCCCATGGGTCGCCGGGGAGCTGTTTTTT. Encoded protein: CASTPWVAGELFF. The rearrangement uses TRBV2 and TRBJ2-2, with unresolved D. This CDR3 region has 13 residues. V gave up 7 bases and J gave up 6 bases, with 12 bases separating them. Germline loops: CDR1 SNHLY, CDR2 FYNNEI.

The J gene is TRBJ2-4, the V gene TRBV6-6, with TRBD1 identical over 8 bases. V lost 6 bases, J lost 8 bases, and 12 bases stayed unmatched. Germline CDR1 is MNHNY and CDR2 is SVGAGI (reference sequence). The CDR3 length is 15 residues. CDR3 DNA: TGTGCCAGCAGCCACAGGGGGACGAATAGGTACATTCAGTACTTC. As protein: CASSHRGTNRYIQYF.

This sequence joins TRBV12-3 or TRBV12-4 and TRBJ1-2; 7 nucleotides line up with TRBD1. This CDR3 comprises 15 residues. J lost 3 bases, V lost 4 bases, and 8 bases had no gene match. DNA of the CDR3: TGTGCCAGCAGTTCCACCGGGACAGCATACTATGGCTACACCTTC. It codes for CASSSTGTAYYGYTF.

V usage is TRBV30 and J usage is TRBJ2-7; no firm D call. This CDR3 has 13 amino acids. The germline V gene has CDR1 GTSNPN and CDR2 SVGIG (reference sequence). Trimming cost V 0 bases and J 2 bases, with 8 bases left between them. CDR3 coding DNA: TGTGCCTGGAGTGTAGACGGTGCCTACGAGCAGTACTTC. Encoded protein: CAWSVDGAYEQYF.

This rearrangement joins TRBV27 to TRBJ1-2, with unresolved D. The V gene's germline CDR1 is MNHEY and CDR2 SMNVEV (reference sequence). Trimming removed 2 bases from V and 7 bases from J, with 11 bases in between. The CDR3 loop spans 13 amino acids. CDR3 DNA: TGTGCCAGCAGTTTAGGACCCTTAAGTGGCTACACCTTC. This codes for CASSLGPLSGYTF.

This clonotype was detected many times. This chain links TRBV5-5 with TRBJ2-6, with D hard to call. The CDR3 is 16 amino acids. V lost 0 bases to trimming and J lost 0 bases, with 7 bases between them. Germline V gene lookup returns CDR1 SGHKS and CDR2 YYEKEE (reference sequence). CDR3 region: CASSLGVDSGANVLTF. The CDR3 DNA sequence: TGTGCCAGCAGCTTGGGGGTCGACTCTGGGGCCAACGTCCTGACTTTC.

V and J are TRBV21-1 and TRBJ2-5; TRBD1 reflects the table's D call only, with no check against the DNA. TRBV21-1 is an annotated pseudogene. There are 13 residues in the CDR3. CDR3: CASSKPRDETQYF. In nucleotides, the CDR3 is TGTGCCAGCAGCAAACCCAGGGATGAGACCCAGTACTTC.

The rearrangement joins TRBV29-1 to TRBJ2-7; the D gene is possibly TRBD1 (5 bases). CDR1 and CDR2 from the germline V gene are SQVTM and ANQGSEA. The V and J ends lost 4 bases and 4 bases respectively, with 11 bases between them. The CDR3 runs to 12 residues. The CDR3 spells CSVAAGQYEQYF. The DNA for the CDR3 is TGCAGCGTTGCGGCAGGGCAATACGAGCAGTACTTC.

The chain links TRBV12-3 or TRBV12-4 to TRBJ1-2, with 9 bases identical to TRBD1. V lost 3 bases and J lost 8; bases outside the gene matches: 4. CDR3 length: 13 amino acids. The CDR3 region is CASSFYRGQGYTF. The CDR3 coding sequence is TGTGCCAGCAGTTTCTACAGGGGGCAAGGCTACACCTTC.

As DNA, the CDR3 is TGCAGCATTACAGGGGGTGGAAACTACGAGCAGTACTTC. This codes for CSITGGGNYEQYF. The rearrangement uses TRBV20-1 and TRBJ2-7; TRBD1 matches 8 bases. Germline V gene data show CDR1 as DFQATT and CDR2 as SNEGSKA (reference sequence). This CDR3 comprises 13 residues.

There are a few counts of this clonotype. The J gene is TRBJ2-7, the V gene TRBV20-1; D is unresolved. Germline lookup yields CDR1 DFQATT and CDR2 SNEGSKA (reference sequence). The CDR3 is made up of 11 amino acids. Trimming took 3 bases from V and 6 from J, leaving 9 bases between them. The CDR3: CSASRYAEQYF. The CDR3 DNA reads as TGCAGTGCTAGTCGGTACGCCGAGCAGTACTTC.

The chain carries TRBV27 and TRBJ2-5, with 7 bases aligning to TRBD1. Trimming removed 5 bases from V and 3 bases from J; junction bases left unmatched: 9. This CDR3 comprises 15 residues. Germline V gene sequence: CDR1 MNHEY, CDR2 SMNVEV (reference sequence). CDR3 bases: TGTGCCAGCAGTGACCGGGACAGAACCAAAGAGACCCAGTACTTC. It is translated as CASSDRDRTKETQYF.

CDR3 protein: CASSSPQRGGWIYEQYF. The CDR3 DNA reads as TGTGCCAGCAGCTCTCCCCAGCGGGGGGGATGGATTTACGAGCAGTACTTC. V and J are TRBV7-9 and TRBJ2-5; 10 nucleotides align to TRBD2. The assigned J gene may be wrong: the sequence end matches TRBJ2-7 better. This CDR3 has 17 residues. The germline gives CDR1 SEHNR, CDR2 FQNEAQ (reference sequence).

The V gene is TRBV6-1, the J gene TRBJ1-1; D is unclear. Germline CDR1 is MNHNS and CDR2 is SASEGT. This CDR3 spans 13 amino acids. Trimming shortened V by 6 bases and J by 5 bases, and 13 bases separated the two germline ends. CDR3: CASRTAGRTEAFF. CDR3 nucleotide sequence: TGTGCCAGCAGGACCGCGGGGAGGACTGAAGCTTTCTTT.

This clonotype appeared a few times. The chain is built from TRBV5-1 and TRBJ1-4; D ambiguous. The V end lost 0 bases, the J end lost 14 bases, and 14 bases lay between the germline ends. CDR3 length: 13 residues. Germline assignment: CDR1 SGHRS and CDR2 YFSETQ. The CDR3 protein is CASSLGPGDLLFF. The CDR3 nucleotides read TGCGCCAGCAGCTTGGGCCCGGGTGACTTGCTGTTTTTT. The entire variable domain, with the rest obtained from reference TRBV5-1 and TRBJ1-4, is as follows: KAGVTQTPRYLIKTRGQQVTLSCSPISGHRSVSWYQQTPGQGLQFLFEYFSETQRNKGNFPGRFSGRQFSNSRSEMNVSTLELGDSALYLCASSLGPGDLLFFGSGTQLSVL.

This clonotype was counted between two and nine times. The rearrangement uses TRBV14 and TRBJ1-4; the D is unclear. CDR3 length: 12 residues. The V end lost 4 bases, the J end lost 6 bases, and 6 bases lay between the germline ends. Germline V gives CDR1 SGHDN, CDR2 FVKESK. The CDR3 reads CASSPSHEKLFF. The CDR3, as DNA: TGTGCCAGCAGCCCCTCCCATGAAAAACTGTTTTTT.

V and J are TRBV2 and TRBJ2-5; 8 bases agree with TRBD2. The CDR3 totals 14 residues. Germline V gives CDR1 SNHLY, CDR2 FYNNEI. V lost 2 bases and J lost 6; bases outside the gene matches: 5. CDR3 loop: CASSENRGGKTQYF. In DNA form, the CDR3 reads TGTGCCAGCAGTGAAAATCGGGGGGGCAAGACCCAGTACTTC.

This clonotype was observed a few times. The rearrangement links TRBV12-3 or TRBV12-4 to TRBJ2-4; D tentatively reads TRBD1 or TRBD2 (6 bases each). The CDR3 runs to 13 residues. V lost 7 bases and J 8 bases, leaving 15 bases between the germline ends. CDR3 nucleotides: TGTGCCAGCACCTGGGGGGCGCGTGACATTCAGTACTTC. Translating gives CASTWGARDIQYF.

The genes are TRBV5-1 and TRBJ1-6; the match to TRBD1 covers 9 bases. The length of the CDR3 is 14 residues. V trimming: 6 bases; J trimming: 12 bases; junction bases outside the gene matches: 10. Germline values: CDR1 SGHRS, CDR2 YFSETQ. In nucleotides, the CDR3 is TGCGCCAGCAACCCGACAGGGGGAAATGGACCCCTCCACTTT. As protein: CASNPTGGNGPLHF.

The genes are TRBV6-2 or TRBV6-3 and TRBJ2-5; maybe TRBD1 (6 bases). Germline lookup yields CDR1 MNHEY and CDR2 SVGEGT. V shed 4 bases and J shed 4 bases, with 19 bases lying between them. CDR3 size: 16 residues. The CDR3 spells CASSFLSQGTTETQYF. The CDR3 DNA follows: TGTGCCAGCAGTTTCCTTTCGCAGGGGACGACAGAGACCCAGTACTTC.

This clonotype was counted only a few times. The V gene is TRBV21-1, the J gene TRBJ2-7; TRBD1 was called by the table and not checked on the DNA. TRBV21-1 is marked as a pseudogene. The CDR3 is 16 amino acids. CDR3 sequence reads: CASPPPDRAPSYEQYF. DNA of the CDR3: TGTGCCAGTCCCCCCCCGGACAGGGCTCCCTCCTACGAGCAGTACTTC.

This clonotype was counted between two and nine times. This chain links TRBV4-2 with TRBJ2-5; no firm D call. This CDR3 has 12 amino acids. The V gene lost 1 base and the J gene lost 7 bases, with 7 bases spanning the gap. From germline, CDR1 is LGHNA and CDR2 YNFKEQ. CDR3 sequence: CASSQARTTQYF. As DNA, the CDR3 is TGTGCCAGCAGCCAAGCCCGGACGACCCAGTACTTC.

V usage is TRBV5-1 and J usage is TRBJ2-7; 7 nucleotides line up with TRBD2. The DNA matches TRBJ2-1 better at its end, which makes the J call doubtful. CDR1 and CDR2 (germline): SGHRS, YFSETQ. CDR3 length: 15 residues. The CDR3 DNA reads TGCGCCAGCAGCTTGGCCACTGCGGGGGAGGATGAGCAGTTCTTC. Translating gives CASSLATAGEDEQFF.

This clonotype has just a few counts. The chain carries TRBV12-3 or TRBV12-4 and TRBJ2-5; 8 positions match TRBD1. This CDR3 spans 15 amino acids. The junction had 8 bases not matched to a gene; V was cut back by 6 bases and J by 2 bases. The DNA of the CDR3 is TGTGCCAGCAGCTGGAGGGACAGGTATCAAGAGACCCAGTACTTC. This gives the protein CASSWRDRYQETQYF.

The chain couples TRBV6-1 to TRBJ1-1; D ambiguous. Germline CDR1 is MNHNS and CDR2 is SASEGT. The V and J ends lost 5 bases and 1 base respectively, with 14 bases between them. The CDR3 totals 15 residues. The CDR3 spells CASSLGTERNTEAFF. Here the CDR3 DNA reads TGTGCCAGCAGTCTGGGCACCGAGAGGAACACTGAAGCTTTCTTT.